The subject of this entry is one T cell receptor (beta chain). Its antigen is unidentified. This sample stems from a study of blood T cells in healthy people across ages. Across the study: Template switching picked up about one barcoded beta molecule for each two T cells. The study, taken as a whole, reports: Long-lived and aged donors differed, with more naive CD4+ cells and higher diversity in the long-lived.

V shed 6 bases and J 0 bases; nucleotides not matched to a gene: 3. Germline loops: CDR1 SGHAT, CDR2 FQNNGV. This CDR3 comprises 15 residues. Alongside a J-beta primer mix, a sample-barcoded 5' primer served in a second PCR lasting about 7 to 12 cycles. One entry per CDR3 protein, called by TCRdb with MiXCR from the 5' RACE reads. The data hold over 500,000 distinct CDR3 sequences, with around 50% observed a single time. Total RNA extraction produced at least 6 micrograms (per sample) for the study. This chain uses TRBV11-2 with TRBJ1-2, with 11 bases that match TRBD1. This receptor was taken from a woman aged 80 or older in good health. The sample comprised blood. The CDR3 is CASRKGQGANYGYTF. CDR3 bases: TGTGCCAGCAGAAAGGGACAGGGGGCTAACTATGGCTACACCTTC.